The present T cell receptor beta chain was sequenced within a study of cytomegalovirus exposure and HLA in healthy donors. Study-wide findings and caveats: In a later analysis, most CMV-associated TCR beta chains appeared HLA-restricted. Associated with cytomegalovirus, according to the listing, were around 160 TCR beta chains. Fewer N-insertions (relative to the approximately 700-donor mean) were reportedly seen in an Asian-associated ancestry cluster in a later analysis.

The PCR made use of 60 Vbeta and 13 Jbeta primers. Some clones are missing from TCRdb's copy, which holds only in-frame ones; the method was immunoSEQ multiplex PCR. This sample yields more than 95,000 clones, of which about 81% are seen a single time; about 1.1% belongs to the top ten. Note on this clone: Its antigen is not identified.

The CDR3 spans 12 residues. CDR1 SEHNR and CDR2 FQNEAQ come from the germline V gene (reference sequence). V trimming: 5 bases; J trimming: 5 bases; junction bases outside the gene matches: 2. The sequenced sample was PBMCs. The receptor was derived from a woman in her twenties or thirties in good health and CMV-seronegative. This sequence joins TRBV7-9 and TRBJ1-2; 7 nucleotides match TRBD1. In DNA, the CDR3 is TGTGCCAGCAGCCCAGGGGGATATGGCTACACCTTC. Translated: CASSPGGYGYTF.